A selection of T cell receptor beta chains follows, all from one sample in a study of CD8 T cells in Susac syndrome. TCRdb re-derived calls from the immunoSEQ multiplex PCR reads in MiXCR, one entry per CDR3 protein. Of more than 70,000 distinct CDR3 sequences detected, roughly 93% appear once; the ten largest clones hold roughly 0.32%. The sample comprised CD8+ T cells from PBMCs. These receptors all come from a human donor in good health. The CDR3 runs from the conserved cysteine through the conserved F or W. Fields, in order: clone size, J gene, D gene, V gene, CDR3 DNA, CDR3 protein. D genes are given only for firm matches. The listing skips clone size in some rows; elsewhere it reads once, few, many or a size class.

abundance: NA
j_gene: TRBJ2-1
d_gene: TRBD2
v_gene: TRBV7-9
CDR3nt: TGTGCCAGCAGCCCGACGACGGGGGGGTTTAATGGGCAGTTCTTC
CDR3aa: CASSPTTGGFNGQFF

abundance: NA
j_gene: TRBJ2-7
d_gene: NA
v_gene: TRBV7-2
CDR3nt: TGTGCCAGCTCGGACGGAGCCTACGAGCAGTACTTC
CDR3aa: CASSDGAYEQYF

abundance: NA
j_gene: TRBJ2-1
d_gene: NA
v_gene: TRBV3-1
CDR3nt: TGTGCCAGCAGCCAACTCCTGAGCTCCTACAATGAGCAGTTCTTC
CDR3aa: CASSQLLSSYNEQFF

abundance: NA
j_gene: TRBJ2-2
d_gene: NA
v_gene: TRBV29-1
CDR3nt: TGCAGCGTTGAAGAGGGACATGCGAACACCGGGGAGCTGTTTTTT
CDR3aa: CSVEEGHANTGELFF

abundance: once
j_gene: TRBJ2-1
d_gene: NA
v_gene: TRBV4-1
CDR3nt: TGCGCCAGCAGCCAAGGGGGGATCGTCGGCTACAATGAGCAGTTCTTC
CDR3aa: CASSQGGIVGYNEQFF

abundance: NA
j_gene: TRBJ2-5
d_gene: NA
v_gene: TRBV7-9
CDR3nt: TGTGCCAGCAGCTTCCAGGGGTTCCAAGAGACCCAGTACTTC
CDR3aa: CASSFQGFQETQYF

abundance: NA
j_gene: TRBJ2-7
d_gene: TRBD1
v_gene: TRBV7-2
CDR3nt: TGTGCCAGCAGCCCGGATTCCGGGACAGAGGCCTACGAGCAGTACTTC
CDR3aa: CASSPDSGTEAYEQYF

abundance: once
j_gene: TRBJ2-3
d_gene: TRBD2
v_gene: TRBV4-1
CDR3nt: TGCGCCAGCAGCCAGACAGCGGGGGGCCTCACAGATACGCAGTATTTT
CDR3aa: CASSQTAGGLTDTQYF

abundance: NA
j_gene: TRBJ1-2
d_gene: NA
v_gene: TRBV5-6
CDR3nt: TGTGCCAGCAGCTTGAAGGGGCTCGGCTACACCTTC
CDR3aa: CASSLKGLGYTF

abundance: NA
j_gene: TRBJ2-1
d_gene: TRBD2
v_gene: TRBV24-1
CDR3nt: TGTGCCACCCCCCGGGAGCTAGCGGGGAATGAGCAGTTCTTC
CDR3aa: CATPRELAGNEQFF

abundance: NA
j_gene: TRBJ1-5
d_gene: NA
v_gene: TRBV4-1
CDR3nt: TGCGCCAGCAGCCAAGACAGATATAGCAATCAGCCCCAGCATTTT
CDR3aa: CASSQDRYSNQPQHF

abundance: NA
j_gene: TRBJ1-1
d_gene: TRBD1
v_gene: TRBV29-1
CDR3nt: TGCAGCGTTGAAGAAAACAGGGGGCCTCACACTGAAGCTTTCTTT
CDR3aa: CSVEENRGPHTEAFF

abundance: NA
j_gene: TRBJ2-3
d_gene: NA
v_gene: TRBV18
CDR3nt: TGTGCCAGCTCACCAAGGAAGGGACTCCGAAGCACAGATACGCAGTATTTT
CDR3aa: CASSPRKGLRSTDTQYF

abundance: NA
j_gene: TRBJ1-2
d_gene: TRBD1
v_gene: TRBV29-1
CDR3nt: TGCAGCGTTGAAGAAGACAGGGGGCGAGGGGGCTACACCTTC
CDR3aa: CSVEEDRGRGGYTF

abundance: few
j_gene: TRBJ2-7
d_gene: NA
v_gene: TRBV29-1
CDR3nt: TGCAGCGTTGGGGGGGACACCTCCTACGAGCAGTACTTC
CDR3aa: CSVGGDTSYEQYF

abundance: NA
j_gene: TRBJ2-7
d_gene: NA
v_gene: TRBV7-6
CDR3nt: TGTGCCAGCAGCTTAGCAGACAGCTCCTACGAGCAGTACTTC
CDR3aa: CASSLADSSYEQYF

abundance: once
j_gene: TRBJ2-7
d_gene: TRBD1
v_gene: TRBV6-5
CDR3nt: TGTGCCAGCAGTTATGGGGACAGGGAGGGATACGAGCAGTACTTC
CDR3aa: CASSYGDREGYEQYF

abundance: NA
j_gene: TRBJ2-2
d_gene: NA
v_gene: TRBV2
CDR3nt: TGTGCCAGCACCTTGGGGGGGCCACTCTCGAACACCGGGGAGCTGTTTTTT
CDR3aa: CASTLGGPLSNTGELFF

abundance: NA
j_gene: TRBJ1-3
d_gene: NA
v_gene: TRBV29-1
CDR3nt: TGCAGCGCCCCCATCGGGGGCACCATATATTTT
CDR3aa: CSAPIGGTIYF

abundance: NA
j_gene: TRBJ2-7
d_gene: NA
v_gene: TRBV7-2
CDR3nt: TGTGCCAGCAGCTGGGGGAGTGAAGGGGGCTACGAGCAGTACTTC
CDR3aa: CASSWGSEGGYEQYF

abundance: NA
j_gene: TRBJ2-2
d_gene: NA
v_gene: TRBV19
CDR3nt: TGTGCCAGTAGTATAGGACGTTACACCGGGGAGCTGTTTTTT
CDR3aa: CASSIGRYTGELFF

abundance: NA
j_gene: TRBJ2-7
d_gene: NA
v_gene: TRBV5-1
CDR3nt: TGCGCCAGCAGCTTGGTGGGACTGAGCTCCTACGAGCAGTACTTC
CDR3aa: CASSLVGLSSYEQYF

abundance: NA
j_gene: TRBJ1-2
d_gene: NA
v_gene: TRBV6-5
CDR3nt: TGTGCCAGCAGTTACGGAGAGGGATCGGGTGGCTACACCTTC
CDR3aa: CASSYGEGSGGYTF

abundance: NA
j_gene: TRBJ1-2
d_gene: NA
v_gene: TRBV4-1
CDR3nt: TGCGCCAGCAGCCAAGCCGGGGTTGATTATGCCTACACCTTC
CDR3aa: CASSQAGVDYAYTF

abundance: NA
j_gene: TRBJ1-1
d_gene: TRBD1
v_gene: TRBV5-1
CDR3nt: TGCGCCAGCAGCCCTCGGACAGGGGCCACGAACACTGAAGCTTTCTTT
CDR3aa: CASSPRTGATNTEAFF

abundance: NA
j_gene: TRBJ1-6
d_gene: NA
v_gene: TRBV12-3/TRBV12-4
CDR3nt: TGTGCCAGCAGCTACACAGGGAATTCACCCCTCCACTTT
CDR3aa: CASSYTGNSPLHF

abundance: NA
j_gene: TRBJ1-1
d_gene: TRBD1
v_gene: TRBV14
CDR3nt: TGTGCCAGCGGGGTGTACGAAACAGGGGACACTGAAGCTTTCTTT
CDR3aa: CASGVYETGDTEAFF

abundance: NA
j_gene: TRBJ2-2
d_gene: TRBD2
v_gene: TRBV12-3/TRBV12-4
CDR3nt: TGTGCCAGCAGTTTAGCGAGCGGGGGGGCCCCCGCGAACACCGGGGAGCTGTTTTTT
CDR3aa: CASSLASGGAPANTGELFF

abundance: NA
j_gene: TRBJ1-2
d_gene: NA
v_gene: TRBV14
CDR3nt: TGTGCCAGCAGCCAAGCAGGAATTCATGGCTACACCTTC
CDR3aa: CASSQAGIHGYTF

abundance: NA
j_gene: TRBJ2-1
d_gene: TRBD2
v_gene: TRBV4-1
CDR3nt: TGCGCCAGCAGCCAAGCCCCCCCGGGACTAGGGTCCTACAATGAGCAGTTCTTC
CDR3aa: CASSQAPPGLGSYNEQFF

abundance: NA
j_gene: TRBJ1-1
d_gene: NA
v_gene: TRBV9
CDR3nt: TGTGCCAGCAGCGTAGGTGGAAGGGCCACTGAAGCTTTCTTT
CDR3aa: CASSVGGRATEAFF

abundance: NA
j_gene: TRBJ2-7
d_gene: NA
v_gene: TRBV29-1
CDR3nt: TGCAGCGTTGAAGACGGAACCACCTACGAGCAGTACTTC
CDR3aa: CSVEDGTTYEQYF

abundance: NA
j_gene: TRBJ1-1
d_gene: NA
v_gene: TRBV12-3/TRBV12-4
CDR3nt: TGTGCCAGCAGTTTTCGTCGGGGGCGAATGGCTGAAGCTTTCTTT
CDR3aa: CASSFRRGRMAEAFF

abundance: once
j_gene: TRBJ2-3
d_gene: NA
v_gene: TRBV7-8
CDR3nt: TGTGCCAGCAGCTTCTCATTGACAGATACGCAGTATTTT
CDR3aa: CASSFSLTDTQYF

abundance: NA
j_gene: TRBJ2-2
d_gene: NA
v_gene: TRBV19
CDR3nt: TGTGCCAGTACCCCGACAGAAGGGTACACCGGGGAGCTGTTTTTT
CDR3aa: CASTPTEGYTGELFF

abundance: NA
j_gene: TRBJ1-4
d_gene: TRBD1
v_gene: TRBV7-2
CDR3nt: TGTGCCAGCAGCTTAGGGGGGACAGCTAATGAAAAACTGTTTTTT
CDR3aa: CASSLGGTANEKLFF

abundance: NA
j_gene: TRBJ2-5
d_gene: TRBD1
v_gene: TRBV28
CDR3nt: TGTGCCAGCAGTCCCGACAGGGGAGGAAAAGAGACCCAGTACTTC
CDR3aa: CASSPDRGGKETQYF

abundance: NA
j_gene: TRBJ1-3
d_gene: NA
v_gene: TRBV9
CDR3nt: TGTGCCAGCAAGGAATTCTCTGGAAACACCATATATTTT
CDR3aa: CASKEFSGNTIYF

abundance: NA
j_gene: TRBJ1-5
d_gene: NA
v_gene: TRBV14
CDR3nt: TGTGCCAGCAGCCAGGGGCGTCATCAGCCCCAGCATTTT
CDR3aa: CASSQGRHQPQHF

abundance: NA
j_gene: TRBJ1-2
d_gene: TRBD1
v_gene: TRBV5-6
CDR3nt: TGTGCCAGCAGCTTGTCAAACCGGACAGGTCCGGGGGACACCTTC
CDR3aa: CASSLSNRTGPGDTF

abundance: few
j_gene: TRBJ2-7
d_gene: TRBD1
v_gene: TRBV6-2/TRBV6-3
CDR3nt: TGTGCCAGCTCCCCCGGGACAGAGGTCTACGAGCAGTACTTC
CDR3aa: CASSPGTEVYEQYF

abundance: NA
j_gene: TRBJ2-7
d_gene: NA
v_gene: TRBV20-1
CDR3nt: TGCAGTGCTAGAGATACCAGGTGGAGCTCCTACGAGCAGTACTTC
CDR3aa: CSARDTRWSSYEQYF

abundance: NA
j_gene: TRBJ2-2
d_gene: NA
v_gene: TRBV11-1
CDR3nt: TGTGCCAGCAGCTTAAGTCCAGGGCTGAACACCGGGGAGCTGTTTTTT
CDR3aa: CASSLSPGLNTGELFF

abundance: NA
j_gene: TRBJ2-1
d_gene: NA
v_gene: TRBV10-3
CDR3nt: TGTGCCATCAGTGCCCAGATCCGGGAGCCCTACAATGAGCAGTTCTTC
CDR3aa: CAISAQIREPYNEQFF

abundance: NA
j_gene: TRBJ2-3
d_gene: NA
v_gene: TRBV5-4
CDR3nt: TGTGCCAGCACCAGGCTGGGGGGCCACAAAGGCACAGATACGCAGTATTTT
CDR3aa: CASTRLGGHKGTDTQYF